Each of the 26 T cell receptor beta chains below was sequenced from the same sample in a study of blood T cells in healthy people across ages. Together with a sample-barcoded 5' primer, a J-beta primer mix was included in a second PCR lasting about 7 to 11 cycles. TCRdb redid the calling of the 5' RACE reads with MiXCR, one entry per CDR3 protein. The sample gives 1.2 million to 1.5 million distinct CDR3 sequences, 42% of which show up once; 7.9% is in the top ten. Sequences were obtained from blood. The receptors derive from a woman aged 18-35 years in good health.

There are a few counts of this clonotype. The chain links TRBV5-1 to TRBJ2-1; D gene unclear. The CDR3 contains 14 residues. V was pared by 4 bases and J by 4 bases, with 12 bases between. Germline V lookup: CDR1 SGHRS, CDR2 YFSETQ. This chain's CDR3 is CASSQDSPYNEQFF. The CDR3 nucleotides read TGCGCCAGCAGCCAAGATTCCCCTTACAATGAGCAGTTCTTC.

This clonotype was seen only a few times. The chain carries TRBV27 and TRBJ2-3; a possible D gene is TRBD2 (6 bases). The germline CDR1 and CDR2 sequences are MNHEY and SMNVEV (reference sequence). V was trimmed by 0 bases and J by 6 bases, leaving 16 bases between them. This CDR3 has 16 residues. CDR3 sequence (DNA): TGTGCCAGCAGTTTATCTCCACACGGGGGTTTCGATACGCAGTATTTT. This gives the protein CASSLSPHGGFDTQYF.

This clonotype occurred once. V gene TRBV7-2 combines with J gene TRBJ2-7; 14 bases agree with TRBD2. The CDR3 consists of 17 residues. Germline V gene sequence: CDR1 SGHTA, CDR2 FQGNSA. V lost 4 bases to trimming and J lost 6 bases; unmatched junction nucleotides: 11. CDR3 DNA sequence: TGTACCAGCAGCTCCAGACTAGCGGGAGGGCCCTCCCGCGAGCAGTACTTC. It codes for CTSSSRLAGGPSREQYF.

J is TRBJ2-7 and V is TRBV6-1; possibly TRBD1 or TRBD2 for D (5 bases each). The CDR3 extends over 13 amino acids. Trimming shortened V by 7 bases and J by 4 bases, and 14 bases separated the two germline ends. CDR1 is MNHNS and CDR2 is SASEGT in the germline V gene. The chain's CDR3 is CASIGDPSYEQYF. The CDR3 DNA is TGTGCCAGCATAGGGGACCCCTCATACGAGCAGTACTTC.

The chain combines TRBV7-3 with TRBJ1-2; the D gene is possibly TRBD1 (5 bases). The V and J ends lost 5 bases and 0 bases respectively, with 13 bases between them. CDR3 length: 15 residues. Germline CDR1 SGHTA, CDR2 FQGTGA. This chain's CDR3 is CASSGRAGPNYGYTF. CDR3 sequence (DNA): TGTGCCAGCAGCGGACGGGCAGGGCCTAACTATGGCTACACCTTC.

This chain uses TRBV27 with TRBJ2-5; no firm D call. Trimming pared 2 bases from V and 4 bases from J, leaving 11 bases between. The germline CDR1 and CDR2 sequences are MNHEY and SMNVEV (reference sequence). The CDR3 spans 14 residues. The CDR3 nucleotides read TGTGCCAGCAGTTTACAGTCCTTACGAGAGACCCAGTACTTC. The encoded protein is CASSLQSLRETQYF.

This clonotype came up once. The gene calls are TRBV4-2 and TRBJ2-5, with D perhaps TRBD2 (5 bases). There are 15 residues in the CDR3. CDR1 and CDR2 (germline): LGHNA, YNFKEQ. V lost 1 base and J 2 bases, leaving 11 bases between the germline ends. This CDR3 is CASSQAQRQQETQYF. The CDR3 DNA reads as TGTGCCAGCAGCCAAGCTCAGCGGCAGCAAGAGACCCAGTACTTC.

The table lists this clonotype with a few counts. This sequence joins TRBV10-3 and TRBJ1-1; D call uncertain. V lost 4 bases, J lost 4 bases, and 10 bases lay in between. This CDR3 region has 13 residues. CDR1 and CDR2 from the germline V gene are ENHRY and SYGVKD. The CDR3: CAISGDAATEAFF. The CDR3 DNA is TGTGCCATCAGTGGTGACGCTGCCACTGAAGCTTTCTTT.

This clonotype was detected only a few times. The gene calls are TRBV5-1 and TRBJ2-3; tentatively, D is TRBD2 (5 bases). Germline lookup yields CDR1 SGHRS and CDR2 YFSETQ. The CDR3 totals 16 residues. V lost 4 bases and J lost 4, with 19 bases in between. CDR3 sequence reads: CASSPLPTYGADTQYF. CDR3 bases: TGCGCCAGCAGCCCGCTACCCACATACGGGGCAGATACGCAGTATTTT. Full variable domain (rest looked up from reference TRBV5-1 and TRBJ2-3): KAGVTQTPRYLIKTRGQQVTLSCSPISGHRSVSWYQQTPGQGLQFLFEYFSETQRNKGNFPGRFSGRQFSNSRSEMNVSTLELGDSALYLCASSPLPTYGADTQYFGPGTRLTVL.

This chain uses TRBV4-2 with TRBJ2-1; 9 bases map to TRBD2. The end of the DNA fits TRBJ2-7 better, so the J call may be wrong. CDR1 LGHNA and CDR2 YNFKEQ come from the germline V gene. This CDR3 region has 16 residues. CDR3 sequence (DNA): TGTGCCAGCAGCCAAGAGCAGCGGGAGGTCTACAATGAGCAGTACTTC. As protein: CASSQEQREVYNEQYF.

V is TRBV27 and J is TRBJ2-7; no firm D call. The CDR3 has 14 residues. The germline V gene has CDR1 MNHEY and CDR2 SMNVEV (reference sequence). The ends were cut back, 0 bases at V and 4 bases at J, with 10 bases in the middle. As DNA, the CDR3 is TGTGCCAGCAGTTTATCGGGAACTTTGTACGAGCAGTACTTC. Translated, it gives CASSLSGTLYEQYF.

The rearrangement uses TRBV7-3 and TRBJ2-3; TRBD2 agrees at 9 bases. V lost 2 bases to trimming and J lost 6 bases; unmatched junction nucleotides: 6. The V gene's germline CDR1 is SGHTA and CDR2 FQGTGA. The CDR3 loop spans 15 amino acids. The CDR3 DNA reads TGTGCCAGCAGCTTATCTAGCGGGGTACTTGATACGCAGTATTTT. It codes for CASSLSSGVLDTQYF. Supplemented by reference TRBV7-3 and TRBJ2-3, the full variable domain reads GAGVSQTPSNKVTEKGKYVELRCDPISGHTALYWYRQSLGQGPEFLIYFQGTGAADDSGLPNDRFFAVRPEGSVSTLKIQRTERGDSAVYLCASSLSSGVLDTQYFGPGTRLTVL.

This clonotype turned up a few times. The rearrangement links TRBV6-6 to TRBJ2-3, with TRBD2 as a possible D gene (6 bases). This CDR3 spans 16 amino acids. CDR1 is MNHNY, CDR2 SVGAGI, per germline (reference sequence). The V end was cut by 0 bases, the J end by 4 bases, with 14 bases between. The CDR3 spells CASSYSPGGVADTQYF. The CDR3 DNA reads TGTGCCAGCAGTTACTCGCCTGGAGGGGTCGCAGATACGCAGTATTTT.

This chain uses TRBV3-1 with TRBJ2-3; D is unresolved. The CDR3 covers 12 residues. Per germline, CDR1 LGHDT and CDR2 YNNKEL (reference sequence). Trimming shortened V by 5 bases and J by 4 bases, and 7 bases separated the two germline ends. CDR3 amino acids: CASSSGPDTQYF. The CDR3 bases are TGTGCCAGCAGCTCCGGGCCAGATACGCAGTATTTT.

The chain combines TRBV2 with TRBJ1-4, with 8 bases fitting TRBD1. This CDR3 contains 14 residues. After removal of 8 bases from V and 6 bases from J, the junction contained 8 bases not matched to a gene. Germline CDR1 and CDR2: SNHLY and FYNNEI. This chain's CDR3 is CASSRGPEDEKLFF. CDR3 bases: TGTGCCAGCTCCAGGGGGCCAGAGGATGAAAAACTGTTTTTT.

This rearrangement joins TRBV3-1 to TRBJ1-1, with a possible D match to TRBD1 (5 bases). The CDR3 covers 14 residues. V lost 1 base, J lost 6 bases, and 12 bases lay in between. Germline V CDR1 and CDR2: LGHDT, YNNKEL (reference sequence). The CDR3 loop reads CASSQVRGNSEAFF. The CDR3 DNA is TGTGCCAGCAGCCAAGTTCGGGGGAATTCTGAAGCTTTCTTT.

The chain employs TRBV20-1 and TRBJ2-1; D gene ambiguous. This CDR3 spans 15 amino acids. Trimming took 3 bases from V and 0 from J, leaving 12 bases between them. The V gene's germline CDR1 is DFQATT and CDR2 SNEGSKA (reference sequence). CDR3 amino acids: CSASGYASSYNEQFF. The CDR3 region has the DNA TGCAGTGCTAGTGGCTACGCGAGCTCCTACAATGAGCAGTTCTTC.

This clonotype was observed many times. J is TRBJ2-1 and V is TRBV6-2 or TRBV6-3, with TRBD1 identical over 8 bases. The CDR3 has 16 amino acids. V shed 6 bases, J shed 8 bases, and the junction held 15 bases outside the gene matches. Germline V gene lookup returns CDR1 MNHEY and CDR2 SVGEGT. CDR3: CASSRPPGGGVDEQFF. CDR3 DNA sequence: TGTGCCAGCAGCCGCCCCCCAGGGGGCGGTGTCGATGAGCAGTTCTTC.

The V call is TRBV5-1, the J call TRBJ2-7; TRBD1 matches at 7 bases. The CDR3 is made up of 15 amino acids. Per germline, CDR1 SGHRS and CDR2 YFSETQ. V gave up 0 bases and J gave up 0 bases; unmatched junction bases: 3. CDR3 sequence reads: CASSLVGQDSYEQYF. The CDR3 DNA reads TGCGCCAGCAGCTTGGTCGGACAGGACTCCTACGAGCAGTACTTC.

The rearrangement uses TRBV11-2 and TRBJ2-2; D is unclear. V was trimmed by 8 bases and J by 2 bases, leaving 18 bases between them. The CDR3 loop spans 16 amino acids. Germline CDR1 SGHAT, CDR2 FQNNGV. The CDR3 coding sequence is TGTGCCAGCCCCAACCCCCTAGGCGGTAACACCGGGGAGCTGTTTTTT. Translating gives CASPNPLGGNTGELFF.

The chain has TRBV10-3 and TRBJ1-2, with no clear D. This CDR3 spans 14 amino acids. Germline CDR1 and CDR2: ENHRY and SYGVKD. V lost 8 bases and J 4 bases, leaving 17 bases between the germline ends. CDR3 sequence (DNA): TGTGCCATCTTTGAGGGCGCTACCGGCTATGGCTACACCTTC. The encoded protein is CAIFEGATGYGYTF.

This chain connects TRBV2 to TRBJ1-1; D remains unclear. The germline gives CDR1 SNHLY, CDR2 FYNNEI. The CDR3 extends over 14 amino acids. Between the trimmed V and J ends, which lost 4 bases and 4 bases, there was a span of 13 bases. The CDR3, as DNA: TGTGCCAGCAGTGGTCCGTGGGAGGGCACTGAAGCTTTCTTT. Its translation: CASSGPWEGTEAFF.

This clonotype was recorded many times. The chain carries TRBV7-2 and TRBJ2-5; D gene ambiguous. V lost 11 bases, J lost 1 base, and 11 bases lay in between. The CDR3 is 12 residues long. Germline V gene sequence: CDR1 SGHTA, CDR2 FQGNSA. CDR3 residues: CASSTGQETQYF. Written as DNA, the CDR3 is TGTGCCTCGTCCACGGGCCAAGAGACCCAGTACTTC.

This clonotype has a handful of counts. The chain uses TRBV3-1 and TRBJ2-1, with D perhaps TRBD2 (6 bases). This CDR3 is built from 13 residues. The germline CDR1 and CDR2 sequences are LGHDT and YNNKEL (reference sequence). Trimming pared 1 base from V and 9 bases from J, leaving 10 bases between. CDR3 DNA: TGTGCCAGCAGCCAAGGACTAGATCTTGAGCAGTTCTTC. This translates into CASSQGLDLEQFF.

For this clonotype: Compared with germline, one end of the junction differs, possibly owing to a read error. This chain links TRBV6-1 with TRBJ1-2; D unclear. Germline V CDR1 and CDR2: MNHNS, SASEGT. The CDR3 contains 11 residues. The CDR3 sequence: CAISALRGYTF. The CDR3 nucleotides read TGTGCCATCAGTGCCCTCCGGGGCTACACCTTC.

This rearrangement joins TRBV27 to TRBJ2-5, with TRBD2 as a possible D gene (5 bases). TRBJ2-7 matches the DNA end more closely, so the J call is doubtful. CDR1 and CDR2 (germline): MNHEY, SMNVEV (reference sequence). CDR3 length: 17 residues. DNA of the CDR3: TGTGCCAGCAGTTCTGTCCCCTTGAGCGGTCTAATCTACGAGCAGTACTTC. Translation: CASSSVPLSGLIYEQYF.